The 30 T cell receptor beta chains below were found in one sample sequenced in a study of multiple sclerosis patients with progressive multifocal leukoencephalopathy. The repertoire was sequenced with immunoSEQ multiplex PCR; TCRdb's copy has only in-frame clones and lacks some. The sample yields 30,000 or so clones, roughly 90% seen once. The sample's time point: time of PML onset. This material consisted of PBMCs, taken from a patient treated with natalizumab. The source is a woman aged 40 to 50 with progressive multifocal leukoencephalopathy.

This clone was detected only a few times. The V and J genes are TRBV7-8 and TRBJ1-2; no clear D gene. V was pared by 0 bases and J by 3 bases, with 8 bases between. The germline V gene has CDR1 SGHVS and CDR2 FQNEAQ. CDR3 length equals 14 residues. CDR3 nucleotides: TGTGCCAGCAGCTTAGCGTGGCCCTACTATGGCTACACCTTC. Its protein product is CASSLAWPYYGYTF.

The chain uses TRBV15 and TRBJ1-1; D gene ambiguous. Germline CDR1 reads LNHNV; CDR2 reads YYDKDF (reference sequence). Trimming stripped 5 bases from V and 1 base from J, with 5 bases between. This CDR3 has 12 amino acids. The CDR3 DNA follows: TGTGCCACCAGCCCCGAGAACACTGAAGCTTTCTTT. Its translation is CATSPENTEAFF. The whole variable domain, filled in from reference TRBV15 and TRBJ1-1, reads DAMVIQNPRYQVTQFGKPVTLSCSQTLNHNVMYWYQQKSSQAPKLLFHYYDKDFNNEADTPDNFQSRRPNTSFCFLDIRSPGLGDTAMYLCATSPENTEAFFGQGTRLTVV.

The genes are TRBV30 and TRBJ2-5; a weak D match, TRBD1 (5 bases). Per germline, CDR1 GTSNPN and CDR2 SVGIG (reference sequence). The CDR3 is made up of 12 amino acids. The V gene lost 1 base and the J gene lost 2 bases, with 5 bases spanning the gap. CDR3 amino acids: CAWSGQQETQYF. The CDR3, as DNA: TGTGCCTGGAGTGGACAGCAAGAGACCCAGTACTTC.

The chain's CDR3 is CASSPPENEQYF. DNA of the CDR3: TGTGCCAGCAGCCCCCCAGAGAACGAGCAGTACTTC. The J gene is TRBJ2-7, the V gene TRBV7-9; no firm D call. This CDR3 has 12 residues. Trimming took 5 bases from V and 5 from J, leaving 10 bases between them. CDR1 and CDR2 from the germline V gene are SEHNR and FQNEAQ (reference sequence).

DNA of the CDR3: TGCGCCAGCAGCCAGAGTTTAACGGGAGTCATCTACAATGAGCAGTTCTTC. This encodes CASSQSLTGVIYNEQFF. The J gene is TRBJ2-1, the V gene TRBV4-1, with TRBD2 as a possible D gene (6 bases). V was cut by 3 bases and J by 3 bases, with 18 bases left in between. The CDR3 extends over 17 amino acids. Germline CDR1 is MGHRA and CDR2 is YSYEKL.

V is TRBV7-2 and J is TRBJ2-2, with TRBD1 identical over 8 bases. The CDR3 is 16 amino acids. Germline CDR1 is SGHTA and CDR2 is FQGNSA. The V gene end was trimmed by 4 bases and the J gene end by 2 bases; junction bases not matched to a gene: 6. The CDR3 sequence is CASSSQGVRNTGELFF. DNA for the CDR3: TGTGCCAGCAGCTCACAGGGGGTCCGCAACACCGGGGAGCTGTTTTTT.

The DNA of the CDR3 is TGTGCCAGCCTAGGGGGGGGCACCGAAAAACTGTTTTTT. Translation gives CASLGGGTEKLFF. The rearrangement uses TRBV28 and TRBJ1-4; D may be TRBD1 (6 bases). The CDR3 contains 13 residues. The germline CDR1 and CDR2 sequences are MDHEN and SYDVKM. With 8 bases removed from V and 8 bases from J, the gap between germline ends came to 15 bases.

The rearrangement links TRBV5-1 to TRBJ2-1; 9 nucleotides align to TRBD1. The V and J ends lost 3 bases and 6 bases, in that order; junction bases with no gene match: 7. This CDR3 spans 15 amino acids. Looked up from germline, CDR1 is SGHRS and CDR2 is YFSETQ. Here the CDR3 DNA reads TGCGCCAGCAGCTGGGGACAGGGTCTTCGCAATGAGCAGTTCTTC. Translating gives CASSWGQGLRNEQFF.

This clone was seen a few times. This chain uses TRBV7-2 with TRBJ1-1; a possible D gene is TRBD1 (5 bases). CDR1 is SGHTA and CDR2 is FQGNSA in the germline V gene. Trimming stripped 4 bases from V and 10 bases from J, with 13 bases between. The CDR3 runs to 12 residues. This CDR3 reads CASSYSGTVAFF. CDR3 DNA: TGTGCCAGCAGCTACTCCGGGACGGTAGCTTTCTTT.

There are a few counts of this clone. This chain joins TRBV27 and TRBJ1-2; no firm D call. This CDR3 comprises 12 residues. CDR1 is MNHEY and CDR2 is SMNVEV in the germline V gene (reference sequence). Trimming cost V 8 bases and J 4 bases, with 11 bases left between them. The CDR3 reads CASGEFGYGYTF. The CDR3 bases are TGTGCCAGCGGGGAGTTCGGCTATGGCTACACCTTC.

V and J are TRBV7-2 and TRBJ2-5; TRBD1 is a possible D gene (6 bases). V lost 0 bases and J 5 bases, leaving 13 bases between the germline ends. The CDR3 length is 15 residues. The germline gives CDR1 SGHTA, CDR2 FQGNSA. In DNA, the CDR3 is TGTGCCAGCAGCTTAGCGGGGGCCCCCTTGGAGACCCAGTACTTC. It yields the protein CASSLAGAPLETQYF.

V gene TRBV10-1 combines with J gene TRBJ2-7; possibly TRBD2 for D (5 bases). V lost 3 bases and J 7 bases, leaving 16 bases between the germline ends. From germline, CDR1 is WNHNN and CDR2 SYGVQD (reference sequence). The CDR3 is made up of 14 amino acids. The CDR3 bases are TGCGCCAGCAGTGAATTCCCGCTCCCGGGGGAGCAGTACTTC. Its translation: CASSEFPLPGEQYF.

CDR3 loop: CASSVTTGSGANVLTF. DNA for the CDR3: TGTGCCAGCAGCGTCACTACAGGGAGCGGGGCCAACGTCCTGACTTTC. The chain carries TRBV9 and TRBJ2-6, with a weak D call TRBD1 (6 bases). Trimming stripped 2 bases from V and 4 bases from J, with 13 bases between. This CDR3 is 16 amino acids long. Germline loops: CDR1 SGDLS, CDR2 YYNGEE.

The V gene is TRBV15, the J gene TRBJ2-1; possibly TRBD2 for D (6 bases). The CDR3 runs 14 residues. V gave up 6 bases and J gave up 9 bases, with 18 bases separating them. The germline gives CDR1 LNHNV, CDR2 YYDKDF (reference sequence). The DNA for the CDR3 is TGTGCCACCAGAAGCCTAAGTCGGGGGAGTGAGCAGTTCTTC. As protein: CATRSLSRGSEQFF.

Regarding this clone: Germline and junction disagree at one end, which may indicate a read error. The rearrangement links TRBV5-1 to TRBJ1-3, with D possibly matching TRBD1 (6 bases). CDR3 length equals 14 residues. Germline CDR1 reads SGHRS; CDR2 reads YFSETQ. DNA of the CDR3: TGCGCCAGCAGCTTGCCAGGGACAAAGACAGTCCAAATTTTT. Translation: CASSLPGTKTVQIF.

V is TRBV11-2 and J is TRBJ1-4; D is perhaps TRBD1 (5 bases). V lost 6 bases and J 0 bases, leaving 20 bases between the germline ends. CDR1 and CDR2 from the germline V gene are SGHAT and FQNNGV. This CDR3 is 18 amino acids long. CDR3 amino acids: CASSVLTGQLATNEKLFF. As DNA, the CDR3 is TGTGCCAGCAGTGTCCTGACGGGGCAGCTTGCAACTAATGAAAAACTGTTTTTT.

This chain uses TRBV7-6 with TRBJ1-1; 12 bases map to TRBD1. Trimming removed 8 bases from V and 5 bases from J; junction bases left unmatched: 6. The CDR3 loop spans 14 amino acids. Germline CDR1 reads SGHVS; CDR2 reads FNYEAQ. Written as DNA, the CDR3 is TGTGCCAGCGGGGGGACAGGGGGCCGTACTGAAGCTTTCTTT. Its protein product is CASGGTGGRTEAFF.

This chain joins TRBV19 and TRBJ2-3; 7 bases line up with TRBD2. The CDR3 is 12 amino acids. CDR1 is LNHDA, CDR2 SQIVND, per germline (reference sequence). V gave up 5 bases and J gave up 8 bases; unmatched junction bases: 4. For the CDR3, the DNA is TGTGCCAGTAGTGTCAGCGGGGCTACGCAGTATTTT. It translates to CASSVSGATQYF.

The V gene is TRBV5-4, the J gene TRBJ2-7; perhaps TRBD2 as D (5 bases). The V end was cut by 4 bases, the J end by 7 bases, with 15 bases between. The length of the CDR3 is 13 residues. Germline-derived CDR1 and CDR2 are SGHNT and YYREEE (reference sequence). DNA of the CDR3: TGTGCCAGCAGCCCCGGATCCCCGGGGGAGCAGTACTTC. Translated: CASSPGSPGEQYF.

The chain is built from TRBV6-5 and TRBJ2-7; TRBD1 agrees at 10 bases. The V segment lost 7 bases and the J segment 7 bases; nucleotides outside the gene matches: 10. This CDR3 is 14 amino acids long. From germline, CDR1 is MNHEY and CDR2 SVGAGI. In nucleotides, the CDR3 is TGTGCCAGCACCCGGGACAGGGGCGCGGGGGAGCAGTACTTC. This translates into CASTRDRGAGEQYF.

The CDR3 nucleotides read TGTGCCAGCAGCCTAGGGGCAGGGGTCTATGGCTACACCTTC. This translates into CASSLGAGVYGYTF. This sequence joins TRBV27 and TRBJ1-2, with D possibly TRBD1 on 6 matching bases. This CDR3 is built from 14 residues. V dropped 6 bases and J dropped 4 bases, with 15 bases sitting between them. Germline V gives CDR1 MNHEY, CDR2 SMNVEV (reference sequence).

In its sample, this clone was seen once. This rearrangement joins TRBV6-5 to TRBJ1-1; tentative D call: TRBD1 (5 bases). The CDR3 length is 15 residues. Germline V gene sequence: CDR1 MNHEY, CDR2 SVGAGI. V was cut by 8 bases and J by 1 base, with 17 bases left in between. The CDR3 is CASRLYYTGNTEAFF. In DNA, the CDR3 is TGTGCCAGCCGCCTTTACTACACAGGGAACACTGAAGCTTTCTTT.

The chain uses TRBV30 and TRBJ1-4; D unresolved. The CDR3 contains 14 residues. CDR1 and CDR2 from the germline V gene are GTSNPN and SVGIG (reference sequence). Trimming stripped 3 bases from V and 0 bases from J, with 8 bases between. The DNA for the CDR3 is TGTGCCTGGAGGTTGCCTGCAACTAATGAAAAACTGTTTTTT. Protein product: CAWRLPATNEKLFF.

J is TRBJ1-1 and V is TRBV6-4; no clear D. V was cut by 6 bases and J by 1 base, with 9 bases left in between. The CDR3 is 13 amino acids. Germline CDR1 is MRHNA and CDR2 is SNTAGT. In DNA form, the CDR3 reads TGTGCCAGCAGCCACGACGGGAACACTGAAGCTTTCTTT. Protein product: CASSHDGNTEAFF.

The CDR3 DNA reads TGTGCCAGCACCCAGCTTCGGGGAAACACTGAAGCTTTCTTT. Amino acid sequence: CASTQLRGNTEAFF. This chain links TRBV6-5 with TRBJ1-1; D unresolved. V lost 7 bases and J lost 2, with 14 bases in between. The germline V gene encodes CDR1 MNHEY and CDR2 SVGAGI. CDR3 length equals 14 residues.

J is TRBJ2-2 and V is TRBV28, with TRBD1 identical over 7 bases. CDR3 length: 15 residues. The germline gives CDR1 MDHEN, CDR2 SYDVKM. V shed 6 bases and J 3 bases; nucleotides not matched to a gene: 7. The CDR3 region is CASSQGQAHTGELFF. DNA for the CDR3: TGTGCCAGCAGCCAAGGACAGGCTCACACCGGGGAGCTGTTTTTT.

The sample holds a few counts of this clone. The chain links TRBV25-1 to TRBJ1-4, with D hard to call. This CDR3 is built from 14 residues. Germline-derived CDR1 and CDR2 are MGHDK and SYGVNS. V was pared by 0 bases and J by 12 bases, with 14 bases between. Here the CDR3 DNA reads TGTGCCAGCAGTGAATATAGGGAACCTCTTCAACTGTTTTTT. It translates to CASSEYREPLQLFF. Full variable domain (rest looked up from reference TRBV25-1 and TRBJ1-4): EADIYQTPRYLVIGTGKKITLECSQTMGHDKMYWYQQDPGMELHLIHYSYGVNSTEKGDLSSESTVSRIRTEHFPLTLESARPSHTSQYLCASSEYREPLQLFFGSGTQLSVL.

The chain links TRBV11-3 to TRBJ2-5; D gene unclear. The germline V gene encodes CDR1 SGHNT and CDR2 YENEEA. The CDR3 spans 14 residues. V lost 1 base and J 5 bases, leaving 11 bases between the germline ends. CDR3 DNA: TGTGCCAGCAGCTTAGTAAAAGGCAGGGAGACCCAGTACTTC. It translates to CASSLVKGRETQYF.

The chain has TRBV19 and TRBJ2-1, with TRBD2 matching over 12 bases. CDR1 and CDR2 (germline): LNHDA, SQIVND (reference sequence). V gave up 3 bases and J gave up 8 bases; unmatched junction bases: 5. The CDR3 contains 15 residues. CDR3 bases: TGTGCCAGTAGTATCACTAGCGGGAGGAGGGATGAGCAGTTCTTC. Amino acids: CASSITSGRRDEQFF.

This chain links TRBV6-5 with TRBJ1-1; a weak D match, TRBD1 (6 bases). V was clipped by 7 bases and J by 4 bases, with 13 bases between them. Germline CDR1 and CDR2: MNHEY and SVGAGI. This CDR3 contains 13 residues. The CDR3 protein is CASTKQGSTEAFF. The DNA of the CDR3 is TGTGCCAGCACTAAACAGGGATCCACTGAAGCTTTCTTT.